This T cell receptor beta chain was sequenced for a study of shared clonotypes between healthy human individuals. Only in-frame clones appear in the TCRdb table, and some are missing; sequencing was by immunoSEQ multiplex PCR. The table records nearly 2 million clones, 85% to 95% of them present only once. This clone was seen once. The naive CD8 fraction comprised CD45RO-negative cells positively selected for CCR7 and excluded terminally differentiated effector memory CD45RA+ cells. Donors comprised healthy HIV-negative adults lacking recent acute infections or vaccinations. The CDR3 runs 15 residues. Germline V gene data show CDR1 as LGHNA and CDR2 as YNFKEQ. The germline V and J ends were trimmed by 4 bases and 7 bases, with 19 bases remaining between them.

The sample taken for sequencing was naive CD8+ T cells sorted from blood. This receptor was identified in a man aged 18-30 years in good health. The rearrangement links TRBV4-2 to TRBJ1-2; no firm D call. This CDR3 reads CASSLNSGGDAGYTF. CDR3 nucleotides: TGTGCCAGCAGCCTCAATTCGGGAGGTGACGCTGGCTACACCTTC.